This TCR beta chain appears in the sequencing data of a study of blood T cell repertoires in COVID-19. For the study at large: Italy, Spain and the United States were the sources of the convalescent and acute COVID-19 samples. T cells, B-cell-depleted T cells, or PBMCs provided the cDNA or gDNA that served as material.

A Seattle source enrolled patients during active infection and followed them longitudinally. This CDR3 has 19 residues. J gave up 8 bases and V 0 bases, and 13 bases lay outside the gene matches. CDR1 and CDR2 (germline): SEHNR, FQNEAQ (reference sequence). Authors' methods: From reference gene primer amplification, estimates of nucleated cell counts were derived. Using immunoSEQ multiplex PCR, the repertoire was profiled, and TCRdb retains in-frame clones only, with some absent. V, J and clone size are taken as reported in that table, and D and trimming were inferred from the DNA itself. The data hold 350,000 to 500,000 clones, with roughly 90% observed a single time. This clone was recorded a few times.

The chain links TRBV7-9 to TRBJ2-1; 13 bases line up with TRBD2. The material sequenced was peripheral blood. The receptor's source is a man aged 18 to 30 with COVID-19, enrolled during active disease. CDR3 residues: CASSLATRTSGGLRYEQFF. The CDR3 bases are TGTGCCAGCAGCTTAGCAACTCGGACTAGCGGGGGTCTTCGCTATGAGCAGTTCTTC.